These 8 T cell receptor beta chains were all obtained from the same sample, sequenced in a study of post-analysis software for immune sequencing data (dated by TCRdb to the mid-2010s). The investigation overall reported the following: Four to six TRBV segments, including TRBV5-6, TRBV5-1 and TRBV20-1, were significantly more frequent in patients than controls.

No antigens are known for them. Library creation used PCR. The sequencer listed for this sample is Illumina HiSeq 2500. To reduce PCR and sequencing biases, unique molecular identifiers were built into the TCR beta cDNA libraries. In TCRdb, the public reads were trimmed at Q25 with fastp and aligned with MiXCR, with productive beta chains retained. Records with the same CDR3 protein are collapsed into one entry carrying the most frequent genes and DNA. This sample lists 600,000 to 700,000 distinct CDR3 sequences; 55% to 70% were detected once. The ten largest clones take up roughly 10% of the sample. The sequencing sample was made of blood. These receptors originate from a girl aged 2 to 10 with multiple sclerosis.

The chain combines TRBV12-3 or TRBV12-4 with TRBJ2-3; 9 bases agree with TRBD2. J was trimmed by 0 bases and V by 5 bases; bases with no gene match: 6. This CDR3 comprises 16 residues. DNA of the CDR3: TGTGCCAGCAGTCTAAACCTAGCGGGGAGCACAGATACGCAGTATTTT. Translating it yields CASSLNLAGSTDTQYF.

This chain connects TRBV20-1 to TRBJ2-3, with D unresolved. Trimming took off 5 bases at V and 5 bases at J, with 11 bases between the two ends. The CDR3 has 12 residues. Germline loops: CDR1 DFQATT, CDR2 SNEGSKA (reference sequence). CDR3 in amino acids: CSAPDEGDTQYF. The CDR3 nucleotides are TGCAGTGCTCCAGACGAAGGAGATACGCAGTATTTT.

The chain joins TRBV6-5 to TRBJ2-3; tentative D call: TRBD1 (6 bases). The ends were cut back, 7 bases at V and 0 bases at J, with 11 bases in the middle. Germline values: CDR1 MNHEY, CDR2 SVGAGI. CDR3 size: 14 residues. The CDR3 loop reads CASMRTASTDTQYF. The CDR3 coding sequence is TGTGCCAGCATGAGGACAGCTAGCACAGATACGCAGTATTTT.

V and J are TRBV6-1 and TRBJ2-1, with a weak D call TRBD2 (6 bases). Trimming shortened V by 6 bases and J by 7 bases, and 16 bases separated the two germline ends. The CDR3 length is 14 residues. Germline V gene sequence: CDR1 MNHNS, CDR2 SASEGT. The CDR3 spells CASRTTRGGNEQFF. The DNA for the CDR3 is TGTGCCAGCAGGACCACTAGGGGAGGAAATGAGCAGTTCTTC.

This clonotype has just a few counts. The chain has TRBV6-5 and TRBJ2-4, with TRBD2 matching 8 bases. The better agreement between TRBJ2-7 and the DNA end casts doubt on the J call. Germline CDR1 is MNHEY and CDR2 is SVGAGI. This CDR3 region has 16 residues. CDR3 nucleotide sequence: TGTGCCAGCAGTTACTCGATTAGCGGGACCCCCTACGAGCAGTACTTC. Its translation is CASSYSISGTPYEQYF.

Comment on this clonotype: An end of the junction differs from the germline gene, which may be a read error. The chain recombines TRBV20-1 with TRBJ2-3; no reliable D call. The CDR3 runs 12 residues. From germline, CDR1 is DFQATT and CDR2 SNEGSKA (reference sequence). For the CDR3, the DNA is TGCAGGGCTAGAGGCGGAACAGATACGCAGTATTTT. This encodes CRARGGTDTQYF.

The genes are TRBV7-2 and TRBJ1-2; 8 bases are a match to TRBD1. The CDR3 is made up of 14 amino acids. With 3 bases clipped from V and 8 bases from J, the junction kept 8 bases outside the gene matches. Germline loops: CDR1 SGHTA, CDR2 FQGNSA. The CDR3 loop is CASSFRQGSRGYTF. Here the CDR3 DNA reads TGTGCCAGCAGCTTTAGACAGGGGTCTCGGGGCTACACCTTC.

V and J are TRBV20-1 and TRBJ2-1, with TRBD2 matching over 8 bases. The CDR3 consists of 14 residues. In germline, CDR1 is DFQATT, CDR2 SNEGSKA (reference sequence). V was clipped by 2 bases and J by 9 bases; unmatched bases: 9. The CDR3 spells CSARPSGRRAEQFF. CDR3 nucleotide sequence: TGCAGTGCTAGACCCAGCGGGAGAAGGGCTGAGCAGTTCTTC.